This TCR beta chain was profiled in a study of blood T cells in healthy people across ages. With a J-beta primer mix and a sample-barcoded 5' primer, a second PCR ran about 7 to 11 cycles. Each of the cDNA molecules was tagged by a template-switch adaptor with 12 random nucleotides. TCRdb called the 5' RACE reads again in MiXCR, with one record for every CDR3 protein. The sample has roughly 800,000 distinct CDR3 sequences; 55% to 75% are singletons. CDR1 and CDR2 (germline): DFQATT, SNEGSKA (reference sequence). The CDR3 loop spans 14 amino acids. V lost 2 bases, J lost 3 bases, and 11 bases lay in between. No fewer than 5.5 micrograms of total RNA were isolated from every sample. A few counts support this clonotype.

This rearrangement joins TRBV20-1 to TRBJ2-4; D possibly uses TRBD1 or TRBD2 (6 bases each). This clonotype was sampled from a man aged 25-45 years in good health. Sequenced material: blood. The CDR3 reads CSARSGASKNIQYF. The CDR3 nucleotides are TGCAGTGCTAGATCGGGGGCAAGCAAAAACATTCAGTACTTC.